This T cell receptor (beta chain) was identified during a study of T cell responses to AZD1222 COVID-19 vaccine. Study at large: Recipients boosted at about 4 weeks or about 12 weeks are pooled. Study-level results: Seropositive AZD1222 recipients at baseline numbered only five or six. Spike-specific TCR breadth rose after two AZD1222 doses, and depth rose as well. All repertoire sampling was performed exclusively after the peak T cell response.

Trimming took off 1 base at V and 0 bases at J, with 9 bases between the two ends. The germline V gene has CDR1 LNHNV and CDR2 YYDKDF (reference sequence). The CDR3 has 16 residues. Turning to this clone: Its matching antigen is unknown.

This table comes from immunoSEQ multiplex PCR, and its TCRdb copy is limited to in-frame clones, with some not included. This table has roughly 190,000 clones, around 92% appearing once. Sequencing used peripheral blood, obtained on day 0 of AZD1222 vaccination. This chain connects TRBV15 to TRBJ1-4; D call uncertain. The sequence was collected from an adult in good health. DNA for the CDR3: TGTGCCACCAGCAGAGCCTCAGGCTCAACTAATGAAAAACTGTTTTTT. This encodes CATSRASGSTNEKLFF.